Listed here are 17 T cell receptor beta chains from one sample, sequenced in a study of OX40 agonist ivuxolimab in advanced cancers. The protocol was immunoSEQ multiplex PCR, while the TCRdb copy is restricted to in-frame clones and leaves out a portion. The sample shows approximately 16,000 clones, 80% to 90% of them seen only once. Sequencing was performed on CD4+ or CD8+ T cells sorted from blood, taken in a trial of the OX40 agonist ivuxolimab. These receptors were collected from an adult with an advanced solid tumor such as melanoma, head and neck, liver or kidney cancer.

CDR3 DNA: TGTGCCAGCAGCGTAGACACCGGGACCTCGGGAGAAGCTTTCTTT. This codes for CASSVDTGTSGEAFF. V gene TRBV9 combines with J gene TRBJ1-1; TRBD1 is a possible D gene (5 bases). CDR3 size: 15 residues. Germline assignment: CDR1 SGDLS and CDR2 YYNGEE. Trimming removed 0 bases from V and 8 bases from J, with 17 bases in between.

The chain is built from TRBV5-1 and TRBJ2-5, with unresolved D. Germline V gene lookup returns CDR1 SGHRS and CDR2 YFSETQ. Deletions cut 0 bases from V and 6 bases from J, with 0 bases between. The CDR3 sequence is 10 residues long. CDR3 residues: CASSLETQYF. DNA for the CDR3: TGCGCCAGCAGCTTGGAGACCCAGTACTTC.

The rearrangement uses TRBV6-1 and TRBJ2-1; D tentatively reads TRBD1 or TRBD2 (5 bases each). CDR3 length equals 15 residues. V shed 7 bases and J shed 5 bases, with 18 bases lying between them. Germline assignment: CDR1 MNHNS and CDR2 SASEGT. The CDR3 DNA is TGTGCCAGCACCCTCGGGACGGACATTGACAATGAGCAGTTCTTC. Translated: CASTLGTDIDNEQFF.

The CDR3 loop is CASSRPRNEQFF. In nucleotides, the CDR3 is TGTGCCAGCAGCCGCCCGAGGAATGAGCAGTTCTTC. The chain links TRBV28 to TRBJ2-1; D not certain. This CDR3 comprises 12 residues. Trimming shortened V by 6 bases and J by 7 bases, and 10 bases separated the two germline ends. In germline, CDR1 is MDHEN, CDR2 SYDVKM. Supplemented by reference TRBV28 and TRBJ2-1, the full variable domain reads DVKVTQSSRYLVKRTGEKVFLECVQDMDHENMFWYRQDPGLGLRLIYFSYDVKMKEKGDIPEGYSVSREKKERFSLILESASTNQTSMYLCASSRPRNEQFFGPGTRLTVL.

This clone was seen once. V usage is TRBV7-9 and J usage is TRBJ2-7; 9 bases are shared with TRBD1. Germline V gives CDR1 SEHNR, CDR2 FQNEAQ (reference sequence). V was clipped by 5 bases and J by 4 bases; unmatched bases: 9. This CDR3 is 15 amino acids long. This CDR3 is CASSGAGQGSYEQYF. The CDR3 DNA reads as TGTGCCAGCAGCGGAGCGGGACAGGGTTCGTACGAGCAGTACTTC.

The chain combines TRBV30 with TRBJ1-2; maybe TRBD1 (5 bases). CDR3 length: 13 residues. Germline CDR1 GTSNPN, CDR2 SVGIG (reference sequence). V lost 2 bases, J lost 6 bases, and 13 bases lay in between. CDR3 residues: CAWSLGGADGYTF. CDR3 nucleotide sequence: TGTGCCTGGAGTCTCGGAGGGGCCGATGGCTACACCTTC.

V usage is TRBV4-3 and J usage is TRBJ2-5; D might be TRBD1 or TRBD2, each matching 6 bases. This CDR3 has 14 residues. V gave up 3 bases and J gave up 6 bases, with 14 bases separating them. Germline CDR1 reads LGHNA; CDR2 reads YSLEER. CDR3 sequence reads: CASSHRTGAKTQYF. The CDR3 coding sequence is TGCGCCAGCAGCCACCGAACGGGGGCAAAGACCCAGTACTTC.

The chain has TRBV19 and TRBJ2-7; tentative D call: TRBD2 (6 bases). The CDR3 is made up of 12 amino acids. Germline CDR1 LNHDA, CDR2 SQIVND (reference sequence). CDR3 amino acids: CSAGPSSYEQYF. The CDR3 bases are TGTTCCGCGGGACCTAGCTCCTACGAGCAGTACTTC.

This chain links TRBV28 with TRBJ2-7; 7 bases are shared with TRBD1. The V and J ends lost 4 bases and 3 bases, in that order; junction bases with no gene match: 9. The CDR3 consists of 15 residues. Germline V gene sequence: CDR1 MDHEN, CDR2 SYDVKM. The CDR3 is CASSYGTAQGYEQYF. In DNA, the CDR3 is TGTGCCAGCAGTTACGGGACAGCCCAAGGCTACGAGCAGTACTTC.

The rearrangement links TRBV7-8 to TRBJ1-2; 10 bases agree with TRBD1. Trimming removed 5 bases from V and 5 bases from J; junction bases left unmatched: 5. The CDR3 spans 14 residues. Looked up from germline, CDR1 is SGHVS and CDR2 is FQNEAQ. The CDR3 DNA reads as TGTGCCAGCAGCCAGGGACAGGGGATATATGGCTACACCTTC. It encodes CASSQGQGIYGYTF.

CDR3 sequence: CASSYDLAGDEQYF. In DNA, the CDR3 is TGTGCCAGCAGTTACGACCTAGCGGGAGACGAGCAGTACTTC. The rearrangement joins TRBV6-5 to TRBJ2-7, with 10 bases identical to TRBD2. Looked up from germline, CDR1 is MNHEY and CDR2 is SVGAGI. V shed 2 bases and J 5 bases; nucleotides not matched to a gene: 3. The CDR3 runs to 14 residues.

The V gene is TRBV21-1, the J gene TRBJ2-4; TRBD2, as called in the table, went unchecked against the DNA. TRBV21-1 is a pseudogene. The CDR3 totals 17 residues. In nucleotides, the CDR3 is TGTGCCAGCAGCAAAGTTGGCGGGGGCGACTCCAAAAACATTCAGTACTTC. Translated: CASSKVGGGDSKNIQYF.

Comment on this clone: One end of the junction is discordant with germline, which a read error may explain. The rearrangement uses TRBV12-5 and TRBJ2-2, with D possibly being TRBD2 (6 bases). This CDR3 spans 17 amino acids. Per germline, CDR1 LGHNT and CDR2 FRNRAP. Here the CDR3 reads CASGLVIGRTNSGELFF. The CDR3 nucleotides are TGTGCTAGTGGTTTGGTAATAGGGAGGACGAACTCCGGGGAGCTGTTTTTT.

The chain employs TRBV4-2 and TRBJ2-1; 9 bases match TRBD2. The V gene's germline CDR1 is LGHNA and CDR2 YNFKEQ. J gave up 4 bases and V 2 bases, and 9 bases lay outside the gene matches. This CDR3 spans 17 amino acids. The CDR3 DNA follows: TGTGCCAGCAGCCAAACGATAGCGGGAGTATGGTACAATGAGCAGTTCTTC. Its translation: CASSQTIAGVWYNEQFF.

The chain uses TRBV5-4 and TRBJ2-7; D ambiguous. Trimming shortened V by 0 bases and J by 3 bases, and 10 bases separated the two germline ends. The CDR3 contains 14 residues. Per germline, CDR1 SGHNT and CDR2 YYREEE (reference sequence). For the CDR3, the DNA is TGTGCCAGCAGCTTGGGCCCGGGTAGCTACGAGCAGTACTTC. Its translation: CASSLGPGSYEQYF.

The V call is TRBV7-9, the J call TRBJ1-1; D is unclear. V was cut by 6 bases and J by 0 bases, with 5 bases left in between. The CDR3 is 12 amino acids. Germline-derived CDR1 and CDR2 are SEHNR and FQNEAQ (reference sequence). The CDR3 sequence: CASRTLNTEAFF. The CDR3 DNA follows: TGTGCCAGCAGGACCCTGAACACTGAAGCTTTCTTT.

The CDR3 spells CASSALAVSTDTQYF. CDR3 sequence (DNA): TGTGCCAGCAGCGCTCTAGCGGTTAGCACAGATACGCAGTATTTT. This rearrangement joins TRBV9 to TRBJ2-3; TRBD2 matches 7 bases. Trimming cost V 3 bases and J 0 bases; bases outside gene matches: 4. The CDR3 covers 15 residues. Germline assignment: CDR1 SGDLS and CDR2 YYNGEE.